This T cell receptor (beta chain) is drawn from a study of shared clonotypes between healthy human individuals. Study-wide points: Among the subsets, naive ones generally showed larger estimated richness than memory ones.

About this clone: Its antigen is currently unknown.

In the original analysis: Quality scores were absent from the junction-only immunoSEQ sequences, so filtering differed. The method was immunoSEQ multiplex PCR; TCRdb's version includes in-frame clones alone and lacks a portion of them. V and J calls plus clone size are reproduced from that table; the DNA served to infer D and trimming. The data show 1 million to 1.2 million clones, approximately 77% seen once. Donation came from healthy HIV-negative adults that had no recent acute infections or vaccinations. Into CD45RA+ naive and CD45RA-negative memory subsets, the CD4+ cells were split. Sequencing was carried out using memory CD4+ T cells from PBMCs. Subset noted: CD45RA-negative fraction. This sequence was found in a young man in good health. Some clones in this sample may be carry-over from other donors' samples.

The CDR3 nucleotides read TGCAGCGTTGTTAGGCGGATGAACACTGAAGCTTTCTTT. Translated, it gives CSVVRRMNTEAFF. The chain employs TRBV29-1 and TRBJ1-1; D is ambiguous. This CDR3 has 13 amino acids. Germline CDR1 is SQVTM and CDR2 is ANQGSEA. V lost 4 bases and J 0 bases, leaving 9 bases between the germline ends.